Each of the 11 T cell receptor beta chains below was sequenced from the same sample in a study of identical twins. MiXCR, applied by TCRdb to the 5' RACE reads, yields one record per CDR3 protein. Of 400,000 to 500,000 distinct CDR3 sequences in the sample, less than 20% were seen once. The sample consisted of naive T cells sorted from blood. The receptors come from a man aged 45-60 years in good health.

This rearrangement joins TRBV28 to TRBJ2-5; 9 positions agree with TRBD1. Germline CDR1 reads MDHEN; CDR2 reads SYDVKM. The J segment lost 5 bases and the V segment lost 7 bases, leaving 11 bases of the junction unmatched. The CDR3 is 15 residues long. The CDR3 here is CASTVGRTGAETQYF. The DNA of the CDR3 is TGTGCCAGCACCGTGGGGCGGACAGGGGCGGAGACCCAGTACTTC.

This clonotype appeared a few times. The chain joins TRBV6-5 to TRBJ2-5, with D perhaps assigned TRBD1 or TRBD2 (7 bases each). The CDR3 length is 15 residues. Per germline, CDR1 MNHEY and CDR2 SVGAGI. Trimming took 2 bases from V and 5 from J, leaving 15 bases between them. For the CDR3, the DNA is TGTGCCAGCAGTTACGGGAGGGGGCGGCAGGAGACCCAGTACTTC. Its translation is CASSYGRGRQETQYF.

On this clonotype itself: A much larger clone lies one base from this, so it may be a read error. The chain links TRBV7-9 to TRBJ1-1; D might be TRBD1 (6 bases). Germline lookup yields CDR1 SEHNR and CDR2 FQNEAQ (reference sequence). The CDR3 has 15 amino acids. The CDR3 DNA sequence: TGTGCCACCAGCTTAGCGGGGGCCGAGAACACTGAAGCTTTCTTT. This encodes CATSLAGAENTEAFF.

The CDR3 sequence: CASSPYRGGEQYF. The CDR3 nucleotides are TGTGCCAGCAGTCCCTACAGGGGCGGCGAGCAGTACTTC. The chain employs TRBV28 and TRBJ2-7, with 7 bases fitting TRBD1. This CDR3 region has 13 residues. V lost 5 bases, J lost 6 bases, and 7 bases stayed unmatched. Germline CDR1 MDHEN, CDR2 SYDVKM.

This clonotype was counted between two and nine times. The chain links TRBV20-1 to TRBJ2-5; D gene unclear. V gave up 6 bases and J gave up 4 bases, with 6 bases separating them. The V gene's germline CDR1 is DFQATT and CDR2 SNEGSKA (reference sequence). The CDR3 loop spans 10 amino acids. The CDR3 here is CSAHRETQYF. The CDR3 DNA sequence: TGCAGTGCCCATAGAGAGACCCAGTACTTC.

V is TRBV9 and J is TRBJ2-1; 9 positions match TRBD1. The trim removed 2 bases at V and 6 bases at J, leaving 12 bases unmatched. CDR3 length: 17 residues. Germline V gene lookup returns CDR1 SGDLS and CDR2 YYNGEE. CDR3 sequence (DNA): TGTGCCAGCAGCGTTAGAGCGGGACAGGGAATTTCCAATGAGCAGTTCTTC. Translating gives CASSVRAGQGISNEQFF. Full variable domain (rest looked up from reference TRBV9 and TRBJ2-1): DSGVTQTPKHLITATGQRVTLRCSPRSGDLSVYWYQQSLDQGLQFLIQYYNGEERAKGNILERFSAQQFPDLHSELNLSSLELGDSALYFCASSVRAGQGISNEQFFGPGTRLTVL.

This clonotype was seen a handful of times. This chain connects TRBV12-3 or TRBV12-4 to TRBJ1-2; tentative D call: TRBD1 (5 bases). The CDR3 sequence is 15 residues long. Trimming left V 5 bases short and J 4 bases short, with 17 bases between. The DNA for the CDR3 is TGTGCCAGCAGTCTGATGGGGGGGGACGGCTATGGCTACACCTTC. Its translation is CASSLMGGDGYGYTF.

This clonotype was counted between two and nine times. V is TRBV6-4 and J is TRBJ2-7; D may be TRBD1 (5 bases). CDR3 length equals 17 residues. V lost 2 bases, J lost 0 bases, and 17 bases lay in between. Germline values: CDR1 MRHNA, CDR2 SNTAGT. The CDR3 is CASSDPPKGSYSYEQYF. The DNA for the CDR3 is TGTGCCAGCAGTGACCCCCCGAAGGGGTCATACTCCTACGAGCAGTACTTC.

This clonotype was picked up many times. The CDR3 bases are TGTGCCAGCAGTTTTTCCGGGACGGCTCAATTTAGTACGCAGTATTTT. It codes for CASSFSGTAQFSTQYF. This chain links TRBV7-9 with TRBJ2-3; D tentatively fits TRBD1 or TRBD2 (5 bases each). The CDR3 has 16 residues. V dropped 6 bases and J dropped 8 bases, with 24 bases sitting between them. Germline CDR1 reads SEHNR; CDR2 reads FQNEAQ (reference sequence).

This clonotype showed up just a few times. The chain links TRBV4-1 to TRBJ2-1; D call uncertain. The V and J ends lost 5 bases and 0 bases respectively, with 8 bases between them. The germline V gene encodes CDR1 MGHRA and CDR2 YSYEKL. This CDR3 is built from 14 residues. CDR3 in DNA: TGCGCCAGCAGCATCAGGAGCTCCTACAATGAGCAGTTCTTC. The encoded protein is CASSIRSSYNEQFF.

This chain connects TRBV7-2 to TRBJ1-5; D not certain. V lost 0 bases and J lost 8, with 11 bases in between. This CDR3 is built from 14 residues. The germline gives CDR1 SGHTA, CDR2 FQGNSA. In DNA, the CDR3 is TGTGCCAGCAGCTTAGCGGCGGTCCGGGAGCCCCAGCATTTT. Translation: CASSLAAVREPQHF.